This T cell receptor beta chain emerged from a study of shared clonotypes between healthy human individuals. Sequencing used immunoSEQ multiplex PCR; TCRdb keeps in-frame clones, though not all of them. The sample holds roughly 2.5 million clones; just over 90% are singletons and the top ten take around 0.14%. This clone appeared once. The receptor comes from a young man in good health. Specimen: naive CD4+ T cells sorted from blood. As to subset: CD45RA+ positively selected.

CDR3 nucleotides: TGTGCCAGCAGCGTAGGGTGGCAGGGGACCTACGAGCAGTACTTC. It yields the protein CASSVGWQGTYEQYF. The rearrangement links TRBV9 to TRBJ2-7; maybe TRBD1 (6 bases). Germline V lookup: CDR1 SGDLS, CDR2 YYNGEE. Trimming removed 0 bases at V and 2 bases at J, with 12 bases between. The CDR3 length is 15 residues.